A single sample gave rise to the 12 T cell receptor beta chains below, sequenced in a study of graft-versus-host responses after intestinal transplantation. Assay used: immunoSEQ multiplex PCR; TCRdb lists only in-frame clones, some missing. Here the sample spans around 96,000 clones, 80% to 95% being singletons. Material: PBMCs, obtained roughly 410 days after intestinal transplant. These receptors came from a human patient who received an intestinal transplant, so some T cells may come from the graft donor.

The V call is TRBV5-6, the J call TRBJ1-6; 7 bases align to TRBD1. Germline V CDR1 and CDR2: SGHDT, YYEEEE. This CDR3 is 18 amino acids long. V shed 4 bases, J shed 5 bases, and the junction held 15 bases outside the gene matches. CDR3 region: CASSRNTPGGRNNSPLHF. The CDR3 bases are TGTGCCAGCAGCCGCAACACCCCAGGGGGAAGGAATAATTCACCCCTCCACTTT.

V and J are TRBV5-4 and TRBJ1-1; D not certain. Trimming removed 3 bases from V and 2 bases from J, with 8 bases in between. This CDR3 is 13 amino acids long. Per germline, CDR1 SGHNT and CDR2 YYREEE (reference sequence). The CDR3 DNA reads TGTGCCAGCAGCTCGACCCTAAACACTGAAGCTTTCTTT. Its translation: CASSSTLNTEAFF.

This clone was counted a single time. This rearrangement joins TRBV27 to TRBJ1-5, with no clear D. Germline V lookup: CDR1 MNHEY, CDR2 SMNVEV (reference sequence). This CDR3 spans 14 amino acids. Trimming took off 4 bases at V and 0 bases at J, with 7 bases between the two ends. The CDR3 sequence is CASSYGSSNQPQHF. CDR3 DNA sequence: TGTGCCAGCAGTTATGGCAGTAGCAATCAGCCCCAGCATTTT.

The rearrangement uses TRBV25-1 and TRBJ1-6; 10 bases align to TRBD1. Germline values: CDR1 MGHDK, CDR2 SYGVNS. This CDR3 is 15 amino acids long. The trim removed 8 bases at V and 5 bases at J, leaving 6 bases unmatched. CDR3 in DNA: TGTGCCAGCCAACTCGGACAGGGGGATAATTCACCCCTCCACTTT. This sequence encodes CASQLGQGDNSPLHF.

The rearrangement uses TRBV2 and TRBJ2-5; D is tentatively TRBD1 or TRBD2 (6 bases each). The DNA end is a closer match to TRBJ2-7, so the J assignment may be wrong. The CDR3 is 15 amino acids. The germline CDR1 and CDR2 sequences are SNHLY and FYNNEI. This CDR3 is CASSDGPGAGYEQYF. The CDR3 nucleotides are TGTGCCAGCAGTGATGGCCCGGGGGCAGGGTACGAGCAGTACTTC.

The gene calls are TRBV12-5 and TRBJ1-5, with a possible D match to TRBD1 (6 bases). Germline-derived CDR1 and CDR2 are LGHNT and FRNRAP. The V end was cut by 9 bases, the J end by 0 bases, with 12 bases between. There are 14 residues in the CDR3. For the CDR3, the DNA is TGTGCTAGCGCCTTACAGGGTAGCAATCAGCCCCAGCATTTT. This sequence encodes CASALQGSNQPQHF. The full variable domain, with the rest looked up from reference TRBV12-5 and TRBJ1-5, is DARVTQTPRHKVTEMGQEVTMRCQPILGHNTVFWYRQTMMQGLELLAYFRNRAPLDDSGMPKDRFSAEMPDATLATLKIQPSEPRDSAVYFCASALQGSNQPQHFGDGTRLSIL.

This chain joins TRBV5-1 and TRBJ2-5, with 7 bases fitting TRBD1. CDR1 is SGHRS, CDR2 YFSETQ, per germline. This CDR3 has 15 residues. V was clipped by 4 bases and J by 5 bases; unmatched bases: 11. Here the CDR3 DNA reads TGCGCCAGCAGCCCCGGACAGGACCCGGGGGAGACCCAGTACTTC. It is translated as CASSPGQDPGETQYF.

The rearrangement uses TRBV6-1 and TRBJ2-4, with 7 bases matching TRBD2. With V trimmed by 2 bases and J by 1 base, 8 bases remained unmatched. This CDR3 contains 17 residues. Per germline, CDR1 MNHNS and CDR2 SASEGT. The CDR3 protein is CASSELGGDVAKNIQYF. CDR3 sequence (DNA): TGTGCCAGCAGTGAATTGGGAGGGGACGTCGCCAAAAACATTCAGTACTTC.

The genes are TRBV6-5 and TRBJ1-4; perhaps TRBD1 as D (5 bases). The CDR3 is made up of 14 amino acids. Trimming shortened V by 2 bases and J by 7 bases, and 11 bases separated the two germline ends. The V gene's germline CDR1 is MNHEY and CDR2 SVGAGI. The DNA of the CDR3 is TGTGCCAGCAGTTACACCTCCGGGGGTGAAAAACTGTTTTTT. Translating it yields CASSYTSGGEKLFF.

The chain carries TRBV6-1 and TRBJ2-1, with D possibly TRBD2 on 5 matching bases. CDR1 and CDR2 from the germline V gene are MNHNS and SASEGT. The CDR3 length is 15 residues. The ends were cut back, 2 bases at V and 2 bases at J, with 10 bases in the middle. The CDR3 loop is CASSERSVTYNEQFF. The CDR3 coding sequence is TGTGCCAGCAGTGAACGTAGCGTCACCTACAATGAGCAGTTCTTC.

This chain links TRBV7-9 with TRBJ1-2, with D unresolved. The CDR3 runs 13 residues. The germline V gene has CDR1 SEHNR and CDR2 FQNEAQ (reference sequence). Trimming shortened V by 5 bases and J by 4 bases, and 11 bases separated the two germline ends. The CDR3 sequence is CASSRTALYGYTF. The CDR3 DNA is TGTGCCAGCAGCAGAACAGCACTCTATGGCTACACCTTC.

The chain couples TRBV6-4 to TRBJ1-5, with D possibly being TRBD1 (6 bases). The CDR3 runs to 13 residues. Trimming left V 4 bases short and J 7 bases short, with 11 bases between. Germline CDR1 MRHNA, CDR2 SNTAGT. The CDR3, as DNA: TGTGCCAGCAGTGCCGACAGGCTCCAGCCCCAGCATTTT. This encodes CASSADRLQPQHF.